The 30 T cell receptor beta chains listed next were all sequenced from one sample in a study of T cells in Graves' hyperthyroidism and ophthalmopathy (dated by TCRdb to about 2019). Library construction relied on multiplex PCR. Instrument used: Illumina HiSeq 2000. TCR beta CDR3 regions were amplified from RNA transcripts. A first-round RT-PCR of the TCR CDR3 used the HTBI primer set with the Qiagen OneStep RT-PCR kit. The raw public data were reprocessed by TCRdb itself: fastp quality trimming at Q25, MiXCR clonotype calling, in-frame beta chains only. Identical CDR3 protein sequences are pooled into one entry, listed with their most common genes and DNA. This sample gives fewer than 500,000 distinct CDR3 sequences in total; about 14% of them show up just once. The top ten clones comprise around 19% of the sample. The material sequenced was blood. All receptors come from a woman in her twenties or thirties with Graves' ophthalmopathy.

This clonotype was recorded many times. This chain joins TRBV15 and TRBJ2-3; 12 bases align to TRBD1. The CDR3 spans 16 residues. The J segment lost 5 bases and the V segment lost 1 base, leaving 4 bases of the junction unmatched. CDR1 and CDR2 (germline): LNHNV, YYDKDF (reference sequence). The CDR3 DNA sequence: TGTGCCACCAGCAGAGCCAGGGACAGGGGGCAAGATACGCAGTATTTT. Its translation: CATSRARDRGQDTQYF.

In this sample, this clonotype turned up many times. V gene TRBV7-2 combines with J gene TRBJ2-7; TRBD2 might be the D (5 bases). The CDR3 totals 14 residues. Per germline, CDR1 SGHTA and CDR2 FQGNSA. V was trimmed by 5 bases and J by 2 bases, leaving 13 bases between them. DNA for the CDR3: TGTGCCAGCAGCGGAGAGGGAGTTACCTACGAGCAGTACTTC. The encoded protein is CASSGEGVTYEQYF.

With regard to this clonotype: A much larger clone is a single base away; this may be a read error. J is TRBJ2-7 and V is TRBV5-5; 8 nucleotides align to TRBD2. The V gene's germline CDR1 is SGHKS and CDR2 YYEKEE (reference sequence). Losses at the gene ends were 0 bases for V and 2 bases for J; bases not matched to a gene: 4. The CDR3 is 15 amino acids. CDR3 protein: CASSLAGGAPYEQYF. The CDR3 DNA reads TGTGCCAGCAGCTTGGCGGGGGGGGCCCCCTACGAGCAGTACTTC.

This clonotype has at least ten counts. This chain connects TRBV6-2 or TRBV6-3 to TRBJ2-5; D is ambiguous. The CDR3 is 15 residues long. Germline V gene data show CDR1 as MNHEY and CDR2 as SVGEGT. Trimming removed 2 bases at V and 5 bases at J, with 15 bases between. The CDR3 nucleotides read TGTGCCAGCAGTTACCCACCACCCGTACCGGAGACCCAGTACTTC. Its protein is CASSYPPPVPETQYF.

In this sample, this clonotype turned up many times. The V and J genes are TRBV12-3 or TRBV12-4 and TRBJ1-1; no clear D. The CDR3 contains 12 residues. Trimming took 3 bases from V and 5 from J, leaving 7 bases between them. Written as DNA, the CDR3 is TGTGCCAGCAGTTTGTATGAAACTGAAGCTTTCTTT. Translating it yields CASSLYETEAFF.

This clonotype was seen at least ten times. This chain uses TRBV4-1 with TRBJ2-7; tentatively, D is TRBD1 (6 bases). Per the germline V gene, CDR1 is MGHRA and CDR2 is YSYEKL. The CDR3 extends over 15 amino acids. Trimming pared 1 base from V and 0 bases from J, leaving 10 bases between. CDR3 residues: CASSQAGTPSYEQYF. The DNA for the CDR3 is TGCGCCAGCAGCCAAGCCGGGACACCCTCCTACGAGCAGTACTTC.

This clonotype showed up many times. V and J are TRBV20-1 and TRBJ2-1; a possible D gene is TRBD1 (6 bases). From germline, CDR1 is DFQATT and CDR2 SNEGSKA (reference sequence). The ends were cut back, 6 bases at V and 12 bases at J, with 18 bases in the middle. The CDR3 consists of 12 residues. CDR3 sequence: CSASKTGYGQFF. The CDR3 coding sequence is TGCAGTGCAAGCAAAACAGGGTACGGGCAGTTCTTC.

This clonotype was seen many times. The junction does not match germline at one end; this may be a read error. The rearrangement joins TRBV3-1 to TRBJ1-3; D is ambiguous. The CDR3 is 15 amino acids. CDR1 is LGHDT, CDR2 YNNKEL, per germline (reference sequence). CDR3 nucleotide sequence: TGTGCCAGCAGTCAAGATGACCTCTCTGGAAACACCATATATTTT. Translation: CASSQDDLSGNTIYF.

This clonotype was seen repeatedly, ten times or more. The chain combines TRBV11-3 with TRBJ1-1, with D maybe TRBD1 (5 bases). This CDR3 comprises 16 residues. V was trimmed by 5 bases and J by 1 base, leaving 17 bases between them. Germline values: CDR1 SGHNT, CDR2 YENEEA. CDR3 residues: CASSPAQGGENTEAFF. The CDR3 nucleotides read TGTGCCAGCAGCCCGGCGCAGGGTGGTGAGAACACTGAAGCTTTCTTT.

This clonotype was detected ten times or more. The V and J genes are TRBV19 and TRBJ1-1, with D tentatively TRBD1 (5 bases). The CDR3 loop spans 15 amino acids. The V and J ends lost 6 bases and 5 bases respectively, with 19 bases between them. The germline CDR1 and CDR2 sequences are LNHDA and SQIVND (reference sequence). The CDR3 protein is CASSRQGQGRTEAFF. CDR3 nucleotides: TGTGCCAGTAGCCGCCAGGGCCAGGGTAGAACTGAAGCTTTCTTT. Full variable domain (remainder filled in from reference TRBV19 and TRBJ1-1): DGGITQSPKYLFRKEGQNVTLSCEQNLNHDAMYWYRQDPGQGLRLIYYSQIVNDFQKGDIAEGYSVSREKKESFPLTVTSAQKNPTAFYLCASSRQGQGRTEAFFGQGTRLTVV.

At least ten counts were recorded for this clonotype. The chain links TRBV27 to TRBJ2-7; unclear D gene. This CDR3 is 15 amino acids long. The germline CDR1 and CDR2 sequences are MNHEY and SMNVEV (reference sequence). V was cut by 5 bases and J by 2 bases, with 16 bases left in between. Here the CDR3 reads CASSPRFGPAYEQYF. Written as DNA, the CDR3 is TGTGCCAGCAGTCCCCGATTCGGCCCAGCCTACGAGCAGTACTTC.

This clonotype was detected only a few times. The chain uses TRBV9 and TRBJ1-1; 7 nucleotides agree with TRBD1. The CDR3 extends over 14 amino acids. Germline assignment: CDR1 SGDLS and CDR2 YYNGEE. J was trimmed by 2 bases and V by 3 bases; bases with no gene match: 4. CDR3 in DNA: TGTGCCAGCAGCGCCAGGGGGGAAAACACTGAAGCTTTCTTT. Protein: CASSARGENTEAFF.

This clonotype was counted many times. The chain carries TRBV7-9 and TRBJ2-7; tentatively, D is TRBD2 (5 bases). Trimming took off 6 bases at V and 6 bases at J, with 12 bases between the two ends. The germline gives CDR1 SEHNR, CDR2 FQNEAQ (reference sequence). CDR3 length: 12 residues. The DNA for the CDR3 is TGTGCCAGCAGAACATTTGCGGGCGAGCAGTACTTC. It translates to CASRTFAGEQYF.

The CDR3 DNA reads as TGTGCCACCACACTGCCCTACAGGGAGAACGGGAATTCACCCCTCCACTTT. It encodes CATTLPYRENGNSPLHF. This chain uses TRBV10-3 with TRBJ1-6, with D perhaps matching TRBD1 (6 bases). The CDR3 sequence is 17 residues long. Germline CDR1 ENHRY, CDR2 SYGVKD. V shed 10 bases and J shed 7 bases, with 26 bases lying between them.

In this sample, this clonotype turned up many times. The chain joins TRBV6-1 to TRBJ2-4; D is unclear. The CDR3 consists of 12 residues. Trimming took off 7 bases at V and 7 bases at J, with 11 bases between the two ends. Per the germline V gene, CDR1 is MNHNS and CDR2 is SASEGT. DNA for the CDR3: TGTGCCAGCACTGGTGCGAGGAACATTCAGTACTTC. This translates into CASTGARNIQYF.

This clonotype has at least ten counts. The genes are TRBV20-1 and TRBJ2-1, with D perhaps TRBD2 (5 bases). Germline V gene sequence: CDR1 DFQATT, CDR2 SNEGSKA (reference sequence). The ends were cut back, 5 bases at V and 1 base at J, with 9 bases in the middle. The CDR3 totals 13 residues. The DNA of the CDR3 is TGCAGTGCTGCGGGCGTTTCCTACAATGAGCAGTTCTTC. It yields the protein CSAAGVSYNEQFF.

This clonotype showed up many times. The J gene is TRBJ2-3, the V gene TRBV3-1; D is perhaps TRBD2 (6 bases). This CDR3 is 14 amino acids long. CDR1 and CDR2 from the germline V gene are LGHDT and YNNKEL (reference sequence). V was shortened by 3 bases and J by 2 bases, with 9 bases between the two germline ends. CDR3 region: CASSHAGTTDTQYF. The CDR3 DNA sequence: TGTGCCAGCAGCCATGCGGGGACCACAGATACGCAGTATTTT.

This clonotype was counted a few times. The V gene is TRBV6-2 or TRBV6-3, the J gene TRBJ2-5, with TRBD1 as a possible D gene (5 bases). Germline V lookup: CDR1 MNHEY, CDR2 SVGEGT. The CDR3 runs 15 residues. The V gene lost 6 bases and the J gene lost 4 bases, with 18 bases spanning the gap. The CDR3 bases are TGTGCCAGCAGCCAGATTACAAGGGGCGTAGAGACCCAGTACTTC. Protein: CASSQITRGVETQYF.

This clonotype was detected many times. This chain's CDR3 is CSALEPHREGETQYF. The DNA of the CDR3 is TGCAGTGCCCTAGAACCTCACAGGGAGGGAGAGACCCAGTACTTC. The rearrangement joins TRBV20-1 to TRBJ2-5, with a weak D call TRBD2 (7 bases). The CDR3 has 15 amino acids. Germline values: CDR1 DFQATT, CDR2 SNEGSKA (reference sequence). V shed 6 bases and J shed 4 bases, with 21 bases lying between them.

This clonotype was seen many times. CDR3 region: CAISSAANTEAFF. The DNA for the CDR3 is TGTGCCATCAGCTCTGCGGCGAACACTGAAGCTTTCTTT. V and J are TRBV10-3 and TRBJ1-1; D ambiguous. This CDR3 spans 13 amino acids. V lost 6 bases and J 1 base, leaving 9 bases between the germline ends. The germline gives CDR1 ENHRY, CDR2 SYGVKD.

Ten or more counts support this clonotype. This chain connects TRBV30 to TRBJ2-7, with TRBD2 identical over 12 bases. The CDR3 has 13 residues. Losses at the gene ends were 5 bases for V and 4 bases for J; bases not matched to a gene: 3. Looked up from germline, CDR1 is GTSNPN and CDR2 is SVGIG (reference sequence). The DNA of the CDR3 is TGTGCCTGGGCTCTAGCGGGGGGGTACGAGCAGTACTTC. The encoded protein is CAWALAGGYEQYF. The full variable domain, with the rest looked up from reference TRBV30 and TRBJ2-7, is SQTIHQWPATLVQPVGSPLSLECTVEGTSNPNLYWYRQAAGRGLQLLFYSVGIGQISSEVPQNLSASRPQDRQFILSSKKLLLSDSGFYLCAWALAGGYEQYFGPGTRLTVT.

The table lists this clonotype with many counts. The chain employs TRBV12-3 or TRBV12-4 and TRBJ2-3; 7 bases agree with TRBD1. With 6 bases clipped from V and 0 bases from J, the junction kept 3 bases outside the gene matches. The CDR3 length is 14 residues. The CDR3 is CASSLGQSTDTQYF. The CDR3 nucleotides are TGTGCCAGCAGCTTGGGACAGAGCACAGATACGCAGTATTTT.

In this sample, this clonotype turned up a few times. The rearrangement uses TRBV5-1 and TRBJ2-3; D is unclear. This CDR3 spans 15 amino acids. The germline gives CDR1 SGHRS, CDR2 YFSETQ. Trimming shortened V by 1 base and J by 1 base, and 10 bases separated the two germline ends. CDR3 protein: CASSLYGVGTDTQYF. In nucleotides, the CDR3 is TGCGCCAGCAGCTTGTACGGTGTGGGCACAGATACGCAGTATTTT. Full variable domain (remainder filled in from reference TRBV5-1 and TRBJ2-3): KAGVTQTPRYLIKTRGQQVTLSCSPISGHRSVSWYQQTPGQGLQFLFEYFSETQRNKGNFPGRFSGRQFSNSRSEMNVSTLELGDSALYLCASSLYGVGTDTQYFGPGTRLTVL.

J is TRBJ2-3 and V is TRBV5-5; a possible D gene is TRBD1 (6 bases). Between the trimmed V and J ends, which lost 1 base and 2 bases, there was a span of 14 bases. The CDR3 spans 16 residues. The germline V gene encodes CDR1 SGHKS and CDR2 YYEKEE (reference sequence). CDR3 residues: CASSLRTASFTDTQYF. Written as DNA, the CDR3 is TGTGCCAGCAGCTTGCGGACAGCTTCTTTCACAGATACGCAGTATTTT.

The sample holds a few counts of this clonotype. The chain employs TRBV6-1 and TRBJ1-4; D remains ambiguous. The CDR3 has 15 residues. Trimming took off 1 base at V and 8 bases at J, with 14 bases between the two ends. Germline V gene lookup returns CDR1 MNHNS and CDR2 SASEGT. The CDR3 sequence is CASSEGATRGEKLFF. CDR3 in DNA: TGTGCCAGCAGTGAAGGGGCCACCCGAGGAGAAAAACTGTTTTTT.

The chain joins TRBV29-1 to TRBJ1-2, with 11 bases fitting TRBD1. The CDR3 covers 11 residues. CDR1 and CDR2 (germline): SQVTM, ANQGSEA. V dropped 7 bases and J dropped 8; count of bases not matched to a gene: 3. DNA for the CDR3: TGCAGCGCGGGACAGGGGGTAGGCTACACCTTC. Translation: CSAGQGVGYTF.

This clonotype was seen many times. The V call is TRBV7-8, the J call TRBJ2-1; no definite D call. Germline values: CDR1 SGHVS, CDR2 FQNEAQ. The germline V and J ends were trimmed by 6 bases and 6 bases, with 6 bases remaining between them. The CDR3 sequence is 11 residues long. The CDR3, as DNA: TGTGCCAGCAGAAAAGGCAATGAGCAGTTCTTC. Translation: CASRKGNEQFF.

This clonotype was recorded many times. This chain uses TRBV7-3 with TRBJ2-5, with D unclear. Trimming left V 5 bases short and J 5 bases short, with 12 bases between. The germline CDR1 and CDR2 sequences are SGHTA and FQGTGA. This CDR3 has 13 amino acids. In DNA form, the CDR3 reads TGTGCCAGCAGCGCTGAGTCCGCTGAGACCCAGTACTTC. Its protein is CASSAESAETQYF.

This clonotype was detected many times. V gene TRBV9 combines with J gene TRBJ2-7, with 7 positions matching TRBD1. The CDR3 loop spans 11 amino acids. Germline values: CDR1 SGDLS, CDR2 YYNGEE. V trimming: 5 bases; J trimming: 6 bases; junction bases outside the gene matches: 2. This chain's CDR3 is CASSKGAEQYF. The CDR3 DNA reads as TGTGCCAGCAGTAAGGGGGCCGAGCAGTACTTC.

This clonotype was counted only a few times. The rearrangement links TRBV6-1 to TRBJ2-1; D gene unclear. The length of the CDR3 is 13 residues. The ends were cut back, 7 bases at V and 7 bases at J, with 14 bases in the middle. Germline V gives CDR1 MNHNS, CDR2 SASEGT. The CDR3 nucleotides read TGTGCCAGCACCCGACCTCCGATGAATGAGCAGTTCTTC. Amino acid sequence: CASTRPPMNEQFF.